The present T cell receptor (beta chain) was sequenced within a study of blood T cell repertoires in COVID-19. Looking at the study overall: PBMCs, B-cell-depleted T cells, or T cells were the source of the cDNA or gDNA that made up the material.

Sequenced by immunoSEQ multiplex PCR; TCRdb stores in-frame clones only, minus some. The repertoire holds some 14,000 clones, with roughly 90% as singletons. Per the germline V gene, CDR1 is KGHSH and CDR2 is LQKENI. The V end lost 2 bases, the J end lost 4 bases, and 11 bases lay between the germline ends. CDR3 length equals 14 residues. This clone is medium-sized by share. The chain joins TRBV18 to TRBJ1-1; D is perhaps TRBD1 (5 bases). This clonotype originated in a man of 80 years or more with acute or convalescent COVID-19. What was sequenced was peripheral blood. The CDR3 spells CASSPGAGTTEAFF. The CDR3 region has the DNA TGTGCCAGCTCACCAGGCGCGGGGACCACTGAAGCTTTCTTT.